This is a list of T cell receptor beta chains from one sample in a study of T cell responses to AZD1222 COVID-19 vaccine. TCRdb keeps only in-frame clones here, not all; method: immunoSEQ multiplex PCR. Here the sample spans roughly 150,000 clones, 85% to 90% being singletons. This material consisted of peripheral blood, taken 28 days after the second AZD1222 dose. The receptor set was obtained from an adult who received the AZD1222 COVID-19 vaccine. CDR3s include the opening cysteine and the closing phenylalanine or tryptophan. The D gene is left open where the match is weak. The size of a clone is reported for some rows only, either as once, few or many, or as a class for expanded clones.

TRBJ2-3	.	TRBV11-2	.	CASSFRSGMVRTDTQYF	TGTGCCAGCAGTTTTCGGTCTGGGATGGTGCGGACAGATACGCAGTATTTT
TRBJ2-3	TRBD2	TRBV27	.	CASSGLAGGPYTQYF	TGTGCCAGCAGTGGACTAGCGGGAGGGCCTTATACGCAGTATTTT
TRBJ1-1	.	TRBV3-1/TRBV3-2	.	CASRAPIEKAFF	TGTGCCAGCAGAGCGCCTATAGAAAAAGCTTTCTTT
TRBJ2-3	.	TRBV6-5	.	CASIGGHSTDTQYF	TGTGCCAGCATCGGGGGGCATAGCACAGATACGCAGTATTTT
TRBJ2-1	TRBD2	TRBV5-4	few	CASKEVAGGPNEQFF	TGTGCCAGCAAGGAGGTAGCGGGAGGGCCCAATGAGCAGTTCTTC
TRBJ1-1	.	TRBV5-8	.	CASSSDLRRRRTEAFF	TGTGCCAGCAGCTCTGACCTTCGAAGGAGGAGAACTGAAGCTTTCTTT
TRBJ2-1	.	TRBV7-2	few	CASSLQSGSNEQFF	TGTGCCAGCAGCTTGCAGTCGGGGAGCAATGAGCAGTTCTTC
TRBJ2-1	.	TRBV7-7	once	CASSPGTAAYNEQFF	TGTGCTAGCAGCCCCGGGACTGCTGCCTACAATGAGCAGTTCTTC
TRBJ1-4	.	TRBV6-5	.	CASSTVGRASLFF	TGTGCCAGCAGTACCGTCGGGCGAGCGAGTCTGTTTTTT
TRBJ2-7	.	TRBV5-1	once	CASRLGGNSYEQYF	TGCGCCAGCAGGCTGGGCGGGAACTCCTACGAGCAGTACTTC
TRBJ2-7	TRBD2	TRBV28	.	CASSLFTSGSSEQYF	TGTGCCAGCAGTTTATTTACTAGCGGGAGTTCCGAGCAGTACTTC
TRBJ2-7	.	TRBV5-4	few	CAAGSGTTYEQYF	TGTGCCGCTGGGTCCGGAACCACCTACGAGCAGTACTTC
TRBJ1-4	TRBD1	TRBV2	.	CASSWDRSNEKLFF	TGTGCCAGCAGCTGGGACAGGTCTAATGAAAAACTGTTTTTT
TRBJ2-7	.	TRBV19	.	CASSPRVQTYEQYF	TGTGCCAGTAGTCCCCGGGTCCAAACCTACGAGCAGTACTTC
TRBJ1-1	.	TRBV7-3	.	CASSLGSGTEAFF	TGTGCCAGCAGCTTAGGCTCGGGGACTGAAGCTTTCTTT
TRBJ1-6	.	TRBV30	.	CAWRSSGLPLHF	TGTGCCTGGAGATCCTCAGGGCTACCCCTCCACTTT
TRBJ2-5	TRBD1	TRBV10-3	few	CAISVGTGTQETQYF	TGTGCCATCAGTGTCGGGACAGGAACCCAAGAGACCCAGTACTTC
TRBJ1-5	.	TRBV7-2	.	CASSLVSGNQPQHF	TGTGCCAGCAGCTTAGTGTCAGGGAATCAGCCCCAGCATTTT
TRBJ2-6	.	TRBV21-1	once	CASSKALLGGGGANVLTF	TGTGCCAGCAGCAAAGCGTTACTAGGGGGCGGTGGGGCCAACGTCCTGACTTTC
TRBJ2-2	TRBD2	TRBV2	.	CASSGLAGVGELFF	TGTGCCAGCAGTGGACTAGCGGGAGTCGGGGAGCTGTTTTTT
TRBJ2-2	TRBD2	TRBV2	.	CASSLLREAGELFF	TGTGCCAGCAGCCTACTCCGGGAGGCTGGGGAGCTGTTTTTT
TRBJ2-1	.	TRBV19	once	CASMRGVGEQFF	TGTGCCAGTATGCGGGGCGTGGGTGAGCAGTTCTTC
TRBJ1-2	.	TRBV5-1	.	CASRLETVSYGYTF	TGCGCCAGCAGGCTAGAGACAGTTAGCTATGGCTACACCTTC
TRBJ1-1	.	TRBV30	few	CAWSVQLNTEAFF	TGTGCCTGGAGTGTACAGTTGAACACTGAAGCTTTCTTT
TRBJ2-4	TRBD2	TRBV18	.	CASSPGEGGIQYF	TGTGCCAGCTCACCCGGGGAGGGCGGCATTCAGTACTTC
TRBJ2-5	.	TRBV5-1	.	CASSLGGGETQYF	TGCGCCAGCAGCTTGGGAGGTGGGGAGACCCAGTACTTC
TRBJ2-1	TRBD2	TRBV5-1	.	CASSSTLAGSSYNEQFF	TGCGCCAGCAGCTCGACCCTAGCGGGCAGCTCCTACAATGAGCAGTTCTTC
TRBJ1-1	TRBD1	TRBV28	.	CASSFRQGAADTEAFF	TGTGCCAGCAGTTTCAGGCAGGGGGCGGCTGACACTGAAGCTTTCTTT
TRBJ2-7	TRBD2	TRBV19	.	CASSIGASGRSYEQYF	TGTGCCAGTAGTATAGGTGCTAGCGGGAGGTCCTACGAGCAGTACTTC
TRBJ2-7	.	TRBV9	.	CASSVSQDSAYEQYF	TGTGCCAGCAGCGTATCCCAGGACTCAGCCTACGAGCAGTACTTC
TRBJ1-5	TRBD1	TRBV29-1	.	CSVGGQGEPQHF	TGCAGCGTTGGCGGACAGGGGGAGCCCCAGCATTTT
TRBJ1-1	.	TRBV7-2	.	CASSSSTGRNTEAFF	TGTGCCAGCAGCTCCTCGACAGGCAGGAACACTGAAGCTTTCTTT
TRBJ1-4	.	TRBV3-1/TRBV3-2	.	CASSGWGPGLNEKLFF	TGTGCCAGCAGCGGCTGGGGGCCAGGGCTTAATGAAAAACTGTTTTTT
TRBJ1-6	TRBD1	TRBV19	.	CASRKIQGSSYNSPLHF	TGTGCCAGTAGGAAAATACAGGGGAGCTCCTATAATTCACCCCTCCACTTT
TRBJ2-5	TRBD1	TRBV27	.	CASSNRGQADQETQYF	TGTGCCAGCAGTAACCGGGGACAGGCAGACCAAGAGACCCAGTACTTC
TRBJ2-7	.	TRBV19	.	CASSKSGTSDYEQYF	TGTGCCAGTAGTAAATCCGGGACAAGCGACTACGAGCAGTACTTC
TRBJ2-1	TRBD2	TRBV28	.	CASSPNSGRVQFF	TGTGCCAGCAGTCCGAATAGCGGGAGGGTCCAGTTCTTC
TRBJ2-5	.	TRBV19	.	CASSIGQGARETQYF	TGTGCCAGTAGTATAGGACAAGGGGCTCGAGAGACCCAGTACTTC
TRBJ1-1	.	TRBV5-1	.	CASSLIGSHTEAFF	TGCGCCAGCAGCTTGATTGGCAGCCACACTGAAGCTTTCTTT
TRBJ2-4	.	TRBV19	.	CASSSISVTAKNIQYF	TGTGCCAGTAGCTCAATTAGCGTGACAGCCAAAAACATTCAGTACTTC
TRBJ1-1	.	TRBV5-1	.	CASSYQRGGTEAFF	TGCGCCAGCAGTTACCAAAGGGGGGGCACTGAAGCTTTCTTT
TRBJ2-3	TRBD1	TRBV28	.	CASSSRTGGLTDTQYF	TGTGCCAGCAGTTCCCGGACAGGGGGCCTTACAGATACGCAGTATTTT
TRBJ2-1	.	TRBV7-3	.	CASSLTGTEQFF	TGTGCCAGCAGCTTAACGGGGACTGAGCAGTTCTTC
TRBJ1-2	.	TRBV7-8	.	CASSLGAGGAAIYGYTF	TGTGCCAGCAGCTTAGGGGCGGGGGGCGCGGCGATATATGGCTACACCTTC
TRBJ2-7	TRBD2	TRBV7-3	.	CASSLDSSGYEQYF	TGTGCCAGCAGCTTAGATTCTAGCGGCTACGAGCAGTACTTC
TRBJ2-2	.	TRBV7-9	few	CASSLDSLGIKAGELFF	TGTGCCAGCAGCTTAGATTCGTTGGGGATAAAGGCCGGGGAGCTGTTTTTT
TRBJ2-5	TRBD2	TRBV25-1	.	CARDLAGVKETQYF	TGTGCCAGGGACTTAGCGGGAGTTAAAGAGACCCAGTACTTC
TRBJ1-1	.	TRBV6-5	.	CASRGETVNTEAFF	TGTGCCAGCAGGGGGGAGACAGTGAACACTGAAGCTTTCTTT
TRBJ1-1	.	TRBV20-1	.	CSADSDTEAFF	TGCAGTGCGGACAGTGACACTGAAGCTTTCTTT